These T cell receptor beta chains were read from a single sample in a study of blood T cell repertoires in COVID-19. Sequencing used immunoSEQ multiplex PCR; TCRdb keeps in-frame clones, though not all of them. Here the sample spans around 340,000 clones, approximately 86% being singletons. The sequenced sample was PBMCs or T cells enriched from blood (not recorded which). All receptors come from a woman between 35 and 50 years old with acute COVID-19. CDR3s include the opening cysteine and the closing phenylalanine or tryptophan. Fields, in order: V gene, D gene, clone size, J gene, CDR3 protein, CDR3 DNA. D genes are given only for firm matches. Not every row has a clone size; where given, it reads once, few, many or a size class.

v_gene: TRBV28; d_gene: TRBD2; abundance: NA; j_gene: TRBJ2-1; CDR3aa: CASTLPGTNYNEQFF; CDR3nt: TGTGCCAGCACCCTACCCGGGACTAACTACAATGAGCAGTTCTTC
v_gene: TRBV3-1/TRBV3-2; d_gene: NA; abundance: few; j_gene: TRBJ1-1; CDR3aa: CASSQTNTEAFF; CDR3nt: TGTGCCAGCAGCCAGACTAACACTGAAGCTTTCTTT
v_gene: TRBV7-9; d_gene: TRBD1; abundance: NA; j_gene: TRBJ1-6; CDR3aa: CASSARQGYNSPLHF; CDR3nt: TGTGCCAGCAGCGCCCGACAGGGCTATAATTCACCCCTCCACTTT
v_gene: TRBV6-5; d_gene: NA; abundance: NA; j_gene: TRBJ1-1; CDR3aa: CASSYWGHDTEAFF; CDR3nt: TGTGCCAGCAGTTACTGGGGGCATGACACTGAAGCTTTCTTT
v_gene: TRBV12-3/TRBV12-4; d_gene: NA; abundance: NA; j_gene: TRBJ2-3; CDR3aa: CASTNTDTQYF; CDR3nt: TGTGCCAGCACCAACACAGATACGCAGTATTTT
v_gene: TRBV5-1; d_gene: TRBD1; abundance: NA; j_gene: TRBJ2-2; CDR3aa: CASSPTGGNTGELFF; CDR3nt: TGCGCCAGCTCACCCACAGGGGGTAACACCGGGGAGCTGTTTTTT
v_gene: TRBV5-8; d_gene: TRBD2; abundance: NA; j_gene: TRBJ2-1; CDR3aa: CASSLIFGGRDEQFF; CDR3nt: TGTGCCAGCAGCTTGATTTTTGGAGGGAGGGATGAGCAGTTCTTC
v_gene: TRBV29-1; d_gene: TRBD1; abundance: NA; j_gene: TRBJ1-2; CDR3aa: CSAALGTGGYYGYTF; CDR3nt: TGCAGCGCCGCCTTAGGGACAGGGGGTTACTATGGCTACACCTTC
v_gene: TRBV4-2; d_gene: NA; abundance: NA; j_gene: TRBJ1-1; CDR3aa: CASSGQGRYTEAFF; CDR3nt: TGTGCCAGCAGCGGGCAGGGTAGGTACACTGAAGCTTTCTTT
v_gene: TRBV19; d_gene: TRBD2; abundance: NA; j_gene: TRBJ2-5; CDR3aa: CASSRAGVRETQYF; CDR3nt: TGTGCCAGTAGTAGAGCGGGAGTACGGGAGACCCAGTACTTC
v_gene: TRBV2; d_gene: NA; abundance: NA; j_gene: TRBJ1-1; CDR3aa: CATSKGGGGTEAFF; CDR3nt: TGTGCCACCTCGAAAGGGGGGGGCGGGACTGAAGCTTTCTTT
v_gene: TRBV7-9; d_gene: NA; abundance: NA; j_gene: TRBJ1-2; CDR3aa: CASSPSGGHGYTF; CDR3nt: TGTGCCAGCAGCCCATCGGGGGGCCATGGCTACACCTTC
v_gene: TRBV7-7; d_gene: TRBD2; abundance: NA; j_gene: TRBJ2-7; CDR3aa: CASSPSGTRGNYEQYF; CDR3nt: TGTGCCAGCAGCCCGTCCGGGACTAGAGGGAACTACGAGCAGTACTTC
v_gene: TRBV7-9; d_gene: TRBD2; abundance: NA; j_gene: TRBJ2-7; CDR3aa: CASSPGGLGSYEQYF; CDR3nt: TGTGCCAGCAGCCCTGGGGGACTAGGGAGCTACGAGCAGTACTTC
v_gene: TRBV7-9; d_gene: TRBD2; abundance: NA; j_gene: TRBJ2-5; CDR3aa: CAGGAGAVETQYF; CDR3nt: TGTGCCGGGGGAGCGGGAGCAGTAGAGACCCAGTACTTC
v_gene: TRBV6-5; d_gene: TRBD1; abundance: NA; j_gene: TRBJ2-1; CDR3aa: CASFTGGTYNEQFF; CDR3nt: TGTGCCAGCTTTACAGGGGGCACCTACAATGAGCAGTTCTTC
v_gene: TRBV12-3/TRBV12-4; d_gene: NA; abundance: few; j_gene: TRBJ1-5; CDR3aa: CASDGNSNQPQHF; CDR3nt: TGTGCCAGCGACGGGAATAGCAATCAGCCCCAGCATTTT
v_gene: TRBV3-1/TRBV3-2; d_gene: TRBD1; abundance: NA; j_gene: TRBJ1-6; CDR3aa: CASSQGQGRSPLHF; CDR3nt: TGTGCCAGCAGCCAGGGACAGGGACGTTCACCCCTCCACTTT
v_gene: TRBV3-1/TRBV3-2; d_gene: NA; abundance: NA; j_gene: TRBJ1-1; CDR3aa: CASSPGHPNTEAFF; CDR3nt: TGTGCCAGCAGCCCGGGACACCCGAACACTGAAGCTTTCTTT
v_gene: TRBV4-1; d_gene: NA; abundance: once; j_gene: TRBJ1-2; CDR3aa: CASSQDLSRFYGYTF; CDR3nt: TGCGCCAGCAGCCAAGATCTCTCCAGATTCTATGGCTACACCTTC
v_gene: TRBV18; d_gene: TRBD1; abundance: NA; j_gene: TRBJ1-4; CDR3aa: CASSQTQGANEKLFF; CDR3nt: TGTGCCAGCTCACAAACCCAGGGGGCCAATGAAAAACTGTTTTTT
v_gene: TRBV7-3; d_gene: NA; abundance: NA; j_gene: TRBJ2-1; CDR3aa: CASSLWGGNYNEQFF; CDR3nt: TGTGCCAGCAGCTTATGGGGGGGCAACTACAATGAGCAGTTCTTC
v_gene: TRBV2; d_gene: TRBD2; abundance: NA; j_gene: TRBJ2-1; CDR3aa: CASRRLAGGGEQFF; CDR3nt: TGTGCCAGCAGGAGACTAGCGGGTGGGGGTGAGCAGTTCTTC
v_gene: TRBV20-1; d_gene: TRBD1; abundance: few; j_gene: TRBJ1-1; CDR3aa: CSARQGTEAFF; CDR3nt: TGCAGTGCCCGACAGGGCACTGAAGCTTTCTTT
v_gene: TRBV27; d_gene: TRBD2; abundance: NA; j_gene: TRBJ2-7; CDR3aa: CASRTSGTYEQYF; CDR3nt: TGTGCCAGCCGGACTAGCGGGACCTACGAGCAGTACTTC
v_gene: TRBV2; d_gene: TRBD2; abundance: NA; j_gene: TRBJ2-1; CDR3aa: CASRSGLAYNEQFF; CDR3nt: TGTGCCAGCAGGTCGGGACTAGCTTACAATGAGCAGTTCTTC
v_gene: TRBV7-9; d_gene: TRBD2; abundance: NA; j_gene: TRBJ2-3; CDR3aa: CASSLVAGGGDTQYF; CDR3nt: TGTGCCAGCAGCTTAGTAGCGGGTGGTGGAGATACGCAGTATTTT
v_gene: TRBV6-2/TRBV6-3; d_gene: TRBD1; abundance: NA; j_gene: TRBJ1-5; CDR3aa: CASSALDRGVGQPQHF; CDR3nt: TGTGCCAGCAGTGCTCTCGACAGGGGGGTAGGTCAGCCCCAGCATTTT
v_gene: TRBV12-3/TRBV12-4; d_gene: TRBD2; abundance: NA; j_gene: TRBJ2-5; CDR3aa: CASSRGDQETQYF; CDR3nt: TGTGCCAGCAGTCGGGGGGATCAAGAGACCCAGTACTTC
v_gene: TRBV27; d_gene: NA; abundance: NA; j_gene: TRBJ1-2; CDR3aa: CASSLSRHRYGYTF; CDR3nt: TGTGCCAGCAGTTTATCCCGACACCGGTATGGCTACACCTTC
v_gene: TRBV7-7; d_gene: NA; abundance: NA; j_gene: TRBJ2-3; CDR3aa: CASSLNAGDTQYF; CDR3nt: TGTGCCAGCAGCTTAAACGCGGGGGATACGCAGTATTTT
v_gene: TRBV9; d_gene: TRBD1; abundance: few; j_gene: TRBJ1-3; CDR3aa: CASRGQGLAGNTIYF; CDR3nt: TGTGCCAGCAGAGGACAGGGGCTAGCTGGAAACACCATATATTTT
v_gene: TRBV7-9; d_gene: NA; abundance: once; j_gene: TRBJ2-2; CDR3aa: CASSHSGLSFGELFF; CDR3nt: TGTGCCAGCAGCCATTCGGGACTCTCGTTCGGGGAGCTGTTTTTT
v_gene: TRBV15; d_gene: NA; abundance: NA; j_gene: TRBJ2-2; CDR3aa: CATSTGWQGRHGELFF; CDR3nt: TGTGCCACCAGTACGGGCTGGCAGGGGCGGCACGGGGAGCTGTTTTTT
v_gene: TRBV11-1; d_gene: NA; abundance: once; j_gene: TRBJ2-1; CDR3aa: CASSPRAFYNEQFF; CDR3nt: TGTGCCAGCAGCCCCCGAGCTTTCTACAATGAGCAGTTCTTC
v_gene: TRBV6-2/TRBV6-3; d_gene: NA; abundance: few; j_gene: TRBJ1-2; CDR3aa: CASSRQNYGYTF; CDR3nt: TGTGCCAGCAGTCGACAGAACTATGGCTACACCTTC
v_gene: TRBV7-9; d_gene: NA; abundance: NA; j_gene: TRBJ1-2; CDR3aa: CASTLEAANYGYTF; CDR3nt: TGTGCCAGCACCCTAGAGGCGGCTAACTATGGCTACACCTTC
v_gene: TRBV27; d_gene: NA; abundance: NA; j_gene: TRBJ2-4; CDR3aa: CASSRQLTSPKNIQYF; CDR3nt: TGTGCCAGCAGTAGACAATTGACTAGTCCTAAAAACATTCAGTACTTC
v_gene: TRBV2; d_gene: TRBD2; abundance: NA; j_gene: TRBJ2-5; CDR3aa: CASSEFAGGVLETQYF; CDR3nt: TGTGCCAGCAGTGAATTTGCGGGGGGGGTTTTGGAGACCCAGTACTTC
v_gene: TRBV6-2/TRBV6-3; d_gene: NA; abundance: NA; j_gene: TRBJ1-3; CDR3aa: CASSWRPGDSGNTIYF; CDR3nt: TGTGCCAGCAGTTGGCGTCCAGGCGACTCTGGAAACACCATATATTTT
v_gene: TRBV12-3/TRBV12-4; d_gene: NA; abundance: few; j_gene: TRBJ2-1; CDR3aa: CASSIKGMSQFF; CDR3nt: TGTGCCAGCAGTATCAAGGGGATGTCGCAGTTCTTC
v_gene: TRBV7-8; d_gene: TRBD1; abundance: NA; j_gene: TRBJ1-6; CDR3aa: CASSSEADRVQSPLHF; CDR3nt: TGTGCCAGCAGCTCAGAAGCCGACAGGGTTCAGTCACCCCTCCACTTT
v_gene: TRBV9; d_gene: TRBD1; abundance: NA; j_gene: TRBJ2-7; CDR3aa: CASSVSADFQGAPNEQYF; CDR3nt: TGTGCCAGCAGCGTTTCTGCCGACTTTCAGGGGGCGCCCAACGAGCAGTACTTC
v_gene: TRBV2; d_gene: NA; abundance: NA; j_gene: TRBJ1-2; CDR3aa: CASPPGTFLDGYTF; CDR3nt: TGTGCCAGCCCCCCCGGGACATTTTTGGATGGCTACACCTTC
v_gene: TRBV3-1/TRBV3-2; d_gene: TRBD2; abundance: NA; j_gene: TRBJ2-1; CDR3aa: CASSLSGRGRDEQFF; CDR3nt: TGTGCCAGCAGCTTAAGCGGGAGAGGAAGGGATGAGCAGTTCTTC
v_gene: TRBV6-6; d_gene: NA; abundance: NA; j_gene: TRBJ2-1; CDR3aa: CASSPPVGEDEQFF; CDR3nt: TGTGCCAGCAGTCCCCCCGTAGGGGAGGATGAGCAGTTCTTC
v_gene: TRBV3-1/TRBV3-2; d_gene: TRBD1; abundance: NA; j_gene: TRBJ1-6; CDR3aa: CASSQSDRGNNSPLHF; CDR3nt: TGTGCCAGCAGCCAATCCGACAGGGGGAATAATTCACCCCTCCACTTT
v_gene: TRBV6-5; d_gene: TRBD1; abundance: NA; j_gene: TRBJ1-2; CDR3aa: CASSYSRQGNYGYTF; CDR3nt: TGTGCCAGCAGTTACAGCCGACAGGGCAACTATGGCTACACCTTC
v_gene: TRBV5-6; d_gene: TRBD2; abundance: NA; j_gene: TRBJ2-1; CDR3aa: CASSLEAGGVDEQFF; CDR3nt: TGTGCCAGCAGCTTGGAAGCGGGAGGGGTCGATGAGCAGTTCTTC
v_gene: TRBV24-1; d_gene: TRBD1; abundance: NA; j_gene: TRBJ1-4; CDR3aa: CATSARLGTGEEKLFF; CDR3nt: TGTGCCACCAGTGCTCGCCTTGGGACAGGGGAAGAAAAACTGTTTTTT